A single sample gave rise to the 19 T cell receptor beta chains below, sequenced in a study of CD8 T cells in ankylosing spondylitis (dated by TCRdb to about 2017). Broad study findings and their caveats: Blood from ankylosing spondylitis patients appeared to be characterized by a TCR beta motif composed of roughly 8 highly homologous amino acid variants.

These receptors' targets are unknown. The method behind the library was 5' RACE. TCRdb lists the instrument as Illumina HiSeq 2500. Through fastp at Q25 and MiXCR, TCRdb rebuilt clones from the public reads, retaining in-frame beta chains. For every CDR3 protein sequence, its rows merge into one entry that carries the most common genes and DNA. The sample profile shows approximately 140,000 distinct CDR3 sequences; 15% to 20% of them were found once. Jointly, the top ten make up around a third of the sample. Sequencing was done on a sample of blood, either unsorted or a sorted T cell fraction (not recorded which). These receptors were collected from a male donor with ankylosing spondylitis.

This chain uses TRBV29-1 with TRBJ2-1, with D unresolved. Between the trimmed V and J ends, which lost 2 bases and 4 bases, there was a span of 6 bases. The CDR3 consists of 12 residues. CDR1 is SQVTM, CDR2 ANQGSEA, per germline. CDR3 in DNA: TGCAGCGTTGAACGGACGTACAATGAGCAGTTCTTC. Protein product: CSVERTYNEQFF.

J is TRBJ2-1 and V is TRBV27; D ambiguous. Germline assignment: CDR1 MNHEY and CDR2 SMNVEV (reference sequence). This CDR3 is built from 13 residues. Trimming pared 5 bases from V and 7 bases from J, leaving 12 bases between. CDR3 residues: CASSLFGPNEQFF. The CDR3 DNA is TGTGCCAGCAGTCTCTTCGGGCCTAATGAGCAGTTCTTC.

At least ten counts were recorded for this clonotype. Here the CDR3 reads CSVVGGRAPTDTQYF. For the CDR3, the DNA is TGCAGCGTTGTTGGCGGGAGGGCCCCCACAGATACGCAGTATTTT. The genes are TRBV29-1 and TRBJ2-3, with TRBD2 identical over 9 bases. The CDR3 is 15 residues long. V gave up 4 bases and J gave up 2 bases; unmatched junction bases: 7. Germline CDR1 reads SQVTM; CDR2 reads ANQGSEA.

The rearrangement links TRBV4-1 to TRBJ1-2; tentatively, D is TRBD1 (5 bases). The CDR3 has 16 amino acids. V shed 0 bases and J shed 0 bases, with 11 bases lying between them. CDR1 is MGHRA, CDR2 YSYEKL, per germline. The CDR3 region is CASSQDRGLANYGYTF. The CDR3 bases are TGCGCCAGCAGCCAAGATCGGGGGTTAGCTAACTATGGCTACACCTTC.

This clonotype was detected once. This sequence joins TRBV10-3 and TRBJ2-3; D call uncertain. V was pared by 11 bases and J by 6 bases, with 9 bases between. The germline gives CDR1 ENHRY, CDR2 SYGVKD. The CDR3 runs to 10 residues. DNA of the CDR3: TGTGCCCACGGCCCCGATACGCAGTATTTT. Amino acids: CAHGPDTQYF.

The V gene is TRBV7-9, the J gene TRBJ2-7, with a weak D call TRBD2 (5 bases). CDR3 length equals 15 residues. CDR1 is SEHNR, CDR2 FQNEAQ, per germline (reference sequence). The V end lost 1 base, the J end lost 2 bases, and 12 bases lay between the germline ends. CDR3 protein: CASSLVQRSAYEQYF. In nucleotides, the CDR3 is TGTGCCAGCAGCTTAGTCCAGCGGAGCGCCTACGAGCAGTACTTC.

The genes are TRBV4-1 and TRBJ2-1, with D possibly TRBD2 on 5 matching bases. CDR3 length equals 12 residues. CDR1 and CDR2 (germline): MGHRA, YSYEKL. Trimming removed 4 bases at V and 8 bases at J, with 9 bases between. As DNA, the CDR3 is TGCGCCAGCAGCCTTAGTAGCGATGAGCAGTTCTTC. Protein: CASSLSSDEQFF.

This clonotype was observed a few times. The conserved final phenylalanine or tryptophan is absent from the CDR3, which likely points to a read error. Because the CDR3's place on the DNA is in doubt, the DNA is left out and the CDR3 is given as listed by TCRdb. The genes are TRBV5-1 and TRBJ1-4. The CDR3 sequence runs 10 residues, both termini included. Per germline, CDR1 SGHRS and CDR2 YFSETQ. The CDR3 region is CASSKDTPFI.

This clonotype was observed a few times. The chain uses TRBV7-2 and TRBJ2-5, with D unresolved. Per the germline V gene, CDR1 is SGHTA and CDR2 is FQGNSA. CDR3 size: 15 residues. Trimming left V 1 base short and J 1 base short, with 10 bases between. The CDR3 sequence is CASSLGVVGQETQYF. As DNA, the CDR3 is TGTGCCAGCAGCTTAGGAGTCGTGGGCCAAGAGACCCAGTACTTC.

This clonotype was found many times. The CDR3 DNA reads as TGCAGTGCTACCAAGGGTCAGCCCCAGCATTTT. Its protein product is CSATKGQPQHF. The chain uses TRBV20-1 and TRBJ1-5; D is ambiguous. CDR3 size: 11 residues. Between the trimmed V and J ends, which lost 4 bases and 6 bases, there was a span of 7 bases. Germline V gene lookup returns CDR1 DFQATT and CDR2 SNEGSKA (reference sequence).

The chain uses TRBV20-1 and TRBJ2-3; the D gene is possibly TRBD2 (5 bases). The CDR3 length is 13 residues. Germline V lookup: CDR1 DFQATT, CDR2 SNEGSKA (reference sequence). V was cut by 3 bases and J by 5 bases, with 12 bases left in between. CDR3 protein: CSASEGWVDTQYF. For the CDR3, the DNA is TGCAGTGCTAGTGAGGGCTGGGTAGATACGCAGTATTTT.

This clonotype was seen many times. The rearrangement joins TRBV10-3 to TRBJ2-2; TRBD1 agrees at 12 bases. The V and J ends lost 7 bases and 6 bases, in that order; junction bases with no gene match: 9. CDR3 size: 16 residues. CDR1 and CDR2 from the germline V gene are ENHRY and SYGVKD. This CDR3 is CAIKTGTGGLAGELFF. The DNA of the CDR3 is TGTGCCATCAAAACCGGGACAGGGGGCCTCGCCGGGGAGCTGTTTTTT.

CDR3 in amino acids: CASSLDGSDEQYF. The CDR3 DNA sequence: TGTGCCAGCAGCTTAGATGGGTCGGACGAGCAGTACTTC. This rearrangement joins TRBV7-9 to TRBJ2-7; D remains unclear. The CDR3 covers 13 residues. Germline V lookup: CDR1 SEHNR, CDR2 FQNEAQ (reference sequence). Trimming cost V 1 base and J 5 bases, with 9 bases left between them.

The chain combines TRBV4-1 with TRBJ2-2, with 8 bases identical to TRBD1. The CDR3 totals 16 residues. V lost 2 bases, J lost 7 bases, and 9 bases stayed unmatched. Germline-derived CDR1 and CDR2 are MGHRA and YSYEKL. The CDR3 region has the DNA TGCGCCAGCAGCCAACGCCAGGGGGCGCCGGGCGGGGAGCTGTTTTTT. Protein product: CASSQRQGAPGGELFF.

This clonotype occurred many times. The chain's CDR3 is CASSLRGNQPQHF. CDR3 nucleotide sequence: TGTGCCAGCAGTTTGAGGGGGAATCAGCCCCAGCATTTT. The chain recombines TRBV27 with TRBJ1-5; TRBD1 might be the D (6 bases). Germline V lookup: CDR1 MNHEY, CDR2 SMNVEV (reference sequence). V was shortened by 3 bases and J by 4 bases, with 7 bases between the two germline ends. The CDR3 is 13 residues long.

This clonotype showed up just a few times. The chain uses TRBV2 and TRBJ1-1; 10 nucleotides match TRBD1. Germline V CDR1 and CDR2: SNHLY, FYNNEI. This CDR3 has 16 amino acids. With 2 bases clipped from V and 0 bases from J, the junction kept 3 bases outside the gene matches. The DNA of the CDR3 is TGTGCCAGCAGTGAAAGGGGACAGGGGCTGAACACTGAAGCTTTCTTT. Protein sequence: CASSERGQGLNTEAFF.

This clonotype has only a few counts. The chain uses TRBV5-5 and TRBJ1-1; D gene uncertain. Trimming left V 6 bases short and J 6 bases short, with 12 bases between. The CDR3 is 12 residues long. The germline V gene has CDR1 SGHKS and CDR2 YYEKEE (reference sequence). CDR3 in DNA: TGTGCCAGCATGGGTGCAGACGCTGAAGCTTTCTTT. Translated: CASMGADAEAFF.

V is TRBV6-5 and J is TRBJ1-1; no definite D call. The CDR3 spans 14 residues. CDR1 MNHEY and CDR2 SVGAGI come from the germline V gene. V dropped 2 bases and J dropped 4 bases, with 11 bases sitting between them. CDR3 in DNA: TGTGCCAGCAGTTACGTGGGGTCGGGCACTGAAGCTTTCTTT. Its translation: CASSYVGSGTEAFF.

Note on this clonotype: The germline gene is not matched at one end of the junction; a read error may be the cause. This rearrangement joins TRBV3-1 to TRBJ2-3; 10 bases line up with TRBD2. CDR1 and CDR2 from the germline V gene are LGHDT and YNNKEL (reference sequence). The CDR3 spans 15 residues. The CDR3 sequence is CAISQSPSGGDTQYF. The CDR3 DNA is TGTGCCATCAGCCAATCCCCTAGCGGGGGAGATACGCAGTATTTT.